Listed below are T cell receptor beta chains from one sample, sequenced in a study of early T cells in non-severe SARS-CoV-2 infection. TCRdb reprocessed the 5' RACE reads with MiXCR, giving one entry per CDR3 protein. Of 65,000 to 85,000 distinct CDR3 sequences listed, 11% were seen once; the top ten hold 3.5% to 4.5%. Sequenced material: whole blood. These receptors came from an adult who was a healthcare worker with PCR-confirmed SARS-CoV-2 infection or an uninfected control (not recorded which). Both conserved end residues are part of each CDR3. D genes are given only for firm matches. The size field is filled for only some rows; it gives once, few, many or a size class.

TRBJ2-5 | many | TRBV15 | - | CATSRVIRGLRKETQYF | TGTGCCACCAGCAGAGTAATCCGGGGGTTACGAAAAGAGACCCAGTACTTC
TRBJ1-3 | many | TRBV7-9 | - | CASSSPRDTSSGNTIYF | TGTGCCAGCAGCTCCCCCAGAGACACGAGCTCTGGAAACACCATATATTTT
TRBJ2-5 | many | TRBV12-3/TRBV12-4 | - | CASRVVGQETQYF | TGTGCCAGCAGAGTAGTAGGCCAAGAGACCCAGTACTTC
TRBJ2-7 | many | TRBV6-2/TRBV6-3 | - | CASSYGDTTVYEQYF | TGTGCCAGCAGTTACGGGGACACAACTGTCTACGAGCAGTACTTC
TRBJ2-7 | many | TRBV5-6 | TRBD1 | CASSFRDRPPTGPF | TGTGCCAGCAGCTTCCGGGACAGGCCCCCCACAGGGCCCTTC
TRBJ2-5 | few | TRBV9 | - | CASSVGQKETQYF | TGTGCCAGCAGCGTCGGACAGAAAGAGACCCAGTACTTC
TRBJ2-5 | - | TRBV6-1 | - | CASSEGTQETQYF | TGTGCCAGCAGTGAAGGGACGCAAGAGACCCAGTACTTC
TRBJ1-1 | many | TRBV4-1 | - | CASSAPGGQMNTEAFF | TGCGCCAGCAGCGCTCCCGGAGGACAGATGAACACTGAAGCTTTCTTT
TRBJ1-1 | many | TRBV20-1 | TRBD1 | CSARDGQGWTEAFF | TGCAGTGCTAGAGATGGACAGGGATGGACTGAAGCTTTCTTT
TRBJ1-5 | many | TRBV12-3/TRBV12-4 | - | CASSLSTFNQPQHF | TGTGCCAGCAGTTTATCCACCTTTAATCAGCCCCAGCATTTT
TRBJ1-3 | many | TRBV6-5 | - | CASSYLYGNTIYF | TGTGCCAGCAGTTATCTCTACGGAAACACCATATATTTT
TRBJ2-7 | many | TRBV2 | - | CASQLRHYRHEQYF | TGTGCCAGCCAGCTCCGGCACTACCGCCACGAGCAGTACTTC
TRBJ1-4 | many | TRBV11-3 | - | CASSLTPGANEKLFF | TGTGCCAGCAGCTTAACCCCAGGGGCTAATGAAAAACTGTTTTTT
TRBJ2-1 | - | TRBV12-5 | - | CASGLVQGWSSYNEQFF | TGTGCTAGTGGTTTGGTACAGGGCTGGAGCTCCTACAATGAGCAGTTCTTC
TRBJ2-7 | - | TRBV7-2 | - | CASVAGSQGFYEQYF | TGTGCCAGCGTAGCGGGGTCACAGGGGTTCTACGAGCAGTACTTC
TRBJ2-5 | many | TRBV10-3 | - | CATGTSIGGTQYF | TGTGCCACCGGGACTTCAATCGGAGGGACCCAGTACTTC
TRBJ2-2 | many | TRBV6-1 | TRBD2 | CASILTSGGPGELFF | TGTGCCAGCATTCTGACTAGCGGGGGCCCCGGGGAGCTGTTTTTT
TRBJ2-2 | many | TRBV29-1 | TRBD2 | CSVGSTSGVANTGELFF | TGCAGCGTTGGATCAACTAGCGGGGTCGCGAACACCGGGGAGCTGTTTTTT
TRBJ2-2 | many | TRBV25-1 | TRBD1 | CASSGFDRASGELFF | TGTGCCAGCAGTGGTTTCGACAGGGCGTCCGGGGAGCTGTTTTTT
TRBJ2-5 | many | TRBV6-5 | - | CASRRRPGRQETQYF | TGTGCCAGCAGACGGCGCCCGGGACGACAAGAGACCCAGTACTTC
TRBJ2-7 | few | TRBV3-1 | - | CASSQDWAGPLEQYF | TGTGCCAGCAGCCAAGATTGGGCAGGCCCGTTGGAGCAGTACTTC
TRBJ2-5 | - | TRBV2 | TRBD2 | CASKVEGRAGETQYF | TGTGCCAGCAAGGTCGAGGGGAGGGCCGGAGAGACCCAGTACTTC
TRBJ2-7 | many | TRBV7-9 | TRBD2 | CASSLGTSGGEEQYF | TGTGCCAGCAGCTTAGGGACTAGCGGGGGAGAAGAGCAGTACTTC
TRBJ1-5 | many | TRBV11-2 | - | CASSPGVSNQPQHF | TGTGCCAGCAGCCCAGGTGTAAGCAATCAGCCCCAGCATTTT
TRBJ2-5 | many | TRBV10-2 | TRBD2 | CASSGNSGVQTQYF | TGCGCCAGCAGTGGTAATAGCGGGGTCCAGACCCAGTACTTC
TRBJ1-1 | many | TRBV4-1 | TRBD1 | CASSARGLKGASYTEAFF | TGCGCCAGCAGCGCTAGAGGGTTGAAGGGGGCAAGCTACACTGAAGCTTTCTTT
TRBJ1-5 | many | TRBV19 | - | CASSPQAYGNQPQHF | TGTGCCAGTAGCCCTCAGGCATATGGGAATCAGCCCCAGCATTTT
TRBJ2-3 | few | TRBV29-1 | - | CSVLRGSTDTQYF | TGCAGCGTTCTAAGGGGAAGCACAGATACGCAGTATTTT
TRBJ1-1 | many | TRBV11-3 | - | CASSLEGLLAPKNTEAFF | TGTGCCAGCAGCTTAGAAGGGCTGCTAGCGCCCAAGAACACTGAAGCTTTCTTT
TRBJ2-7 | many | TRBV25-1 | - | CASSEFRKGRISYEQYF | TGTGCCAGCAGTGAGTTCCGTAAGGGACGGATCTCCTACGAGCAGTACTTC
TRBJ2-1 | - | TRBV20-1 | TRBD2 | CSVQRGGFSYNEQFF | TGCAGTGTTCAGCGGGGGGGCTTCTCCTACAATGAGCAGTTCTTC
TRBJ2-2 | - | TRBV15 | TRBD2 | CATSRDQTAAGRGELFF | TGTGCCACCAGCAGAGACCAGACAGCAGCGGGGCGAGGGGAGCTGTTTTTT
TRBJ2-3 | few | TRBV19 | - | CASRWGDRSTDTQYF | TGTGCCAGTAGATGGGGGGACCGAAGCACAGATACGCAGTATTTT
TRBJ2-1 | many | TRBV29-1 | TRBD1 | CSVRDRAVGNEQFF | TGCAGCGTCCGCGACAGGGCGGTAGGGAATGAGCAGTTCTTC
TRBJ1-3 | - | TRBV6-5 | - | CASSSRRNSGNTIYF | TGTGCCAGCAGTTCCCGACGGAACTCTGGAAACACCATATATTTT
TRBJ2-6 | many | TRBV27 | - | CASSPWDAGANVLTF | TGTGCCAGCAGTCCCTGGGACGCTGGGGCCAACGTCCTGACTTTC
TRBJ2-7 | few | TRBV20-1 | TRBD1 | CSARVSGGSEQYF | TGCAGTGCTAGAGTGTCAGGGGGAAGCGAGCAGTACTTC
TRBJ2-7 | many | TRBV6-6 | TRBD2 | CASRGAYEQYF | TGTGCCAGCCGGGGGGCCTACGAGCAGTACTTC
TRBJ2-7 | few | TRBV5-1 | TRBD1 | CASTWDAPGTAEQYF | TGCGCCAGCACCTGGGACGCCCCTGGGACAGCCGAGCAGTACTTC
TRBJ2-6 | many | TRBV9 | - | CASSHPRGGSGANVLTF | TGTGCCAGCAGCCACCCCAGGGGAGGCTCTGGGGCCAACGTCCTGACTTTC
TRBJ2-3 | - | TRBV15 | - | CATSRDAGGLVTRHSQLDTQYF | TGTGCCACCAGCAGAGATGCAGGGGGACTAGTTACGCGGCATTCTCAGTTGGATACGCAGTATTTT
TRBJ2-5 | many | TRBV2 | - | CASSDLWETQYF | TGTGCCAGCAGTGACCTCTGGGAGACCCAGTACTTC
TRBJ2-7 | few | TRBV29-1 | - | CSVKDYEQYF | TGCAGCGTAAAAGACTACGAGCAGTACTTC
TRBJ1-5 | - | TRBV20-1 | - | CSARDPRDGHNQPQHF | TGCAGTGCTAGAGATCCCAGGGACGGTCACAATCAGCCCCAGCATTTT
TRBJ2-2 | few | TRBV7-8 | TRBD2 | CASSPARRGGTGELFF | TGTGCCAGCAGCCCCGCGCGAAGGGGAGGGACCGGGGAGCTGTTTTTT